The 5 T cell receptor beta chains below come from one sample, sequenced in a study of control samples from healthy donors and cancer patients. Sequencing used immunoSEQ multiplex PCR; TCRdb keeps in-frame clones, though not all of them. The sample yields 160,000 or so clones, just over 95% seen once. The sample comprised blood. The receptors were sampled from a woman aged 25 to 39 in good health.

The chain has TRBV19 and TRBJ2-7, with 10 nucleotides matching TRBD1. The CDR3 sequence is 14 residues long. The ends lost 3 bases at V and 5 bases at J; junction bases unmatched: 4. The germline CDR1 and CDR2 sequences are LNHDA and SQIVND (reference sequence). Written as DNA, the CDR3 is TGTGCCAGTAGTATCCGGGACAGGGGCCACGAGCAGTACTTC. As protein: CASSIRDRGHEQYF.

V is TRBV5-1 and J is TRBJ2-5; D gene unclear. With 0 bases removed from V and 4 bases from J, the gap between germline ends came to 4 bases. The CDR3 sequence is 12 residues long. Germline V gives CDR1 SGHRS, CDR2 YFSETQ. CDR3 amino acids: CASSLALETQYF. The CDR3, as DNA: TGCGCCAGCAGCTTGGCCTTAGAGACCCAGTACTTC.

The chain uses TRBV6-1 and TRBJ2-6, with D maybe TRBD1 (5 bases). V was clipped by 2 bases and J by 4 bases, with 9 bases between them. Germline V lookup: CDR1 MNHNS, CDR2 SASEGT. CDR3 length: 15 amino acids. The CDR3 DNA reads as TGTGCCAGCAGTGAAAGGACAAACGGGGCCAACGTCCTGACTTTC. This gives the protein CASSERTNGANVLTF.

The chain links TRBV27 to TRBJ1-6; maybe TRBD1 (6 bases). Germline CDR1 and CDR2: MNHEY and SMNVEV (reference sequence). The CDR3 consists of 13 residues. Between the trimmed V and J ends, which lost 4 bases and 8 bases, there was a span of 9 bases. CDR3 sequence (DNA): TGTGCCAGCAGTTCGGACAGTTATTCACCCCTCCACTTT. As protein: CASSSDSYSPLHF.

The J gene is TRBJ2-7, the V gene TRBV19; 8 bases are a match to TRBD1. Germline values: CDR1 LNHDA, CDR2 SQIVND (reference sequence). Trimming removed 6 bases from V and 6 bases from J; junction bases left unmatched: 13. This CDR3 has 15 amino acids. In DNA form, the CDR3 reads TGTGCCAGTAGCCCTGACAGGGGAGCCTTTGGCGAGCAGTACTTC. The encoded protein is CASSPDRGAFGEQYF.